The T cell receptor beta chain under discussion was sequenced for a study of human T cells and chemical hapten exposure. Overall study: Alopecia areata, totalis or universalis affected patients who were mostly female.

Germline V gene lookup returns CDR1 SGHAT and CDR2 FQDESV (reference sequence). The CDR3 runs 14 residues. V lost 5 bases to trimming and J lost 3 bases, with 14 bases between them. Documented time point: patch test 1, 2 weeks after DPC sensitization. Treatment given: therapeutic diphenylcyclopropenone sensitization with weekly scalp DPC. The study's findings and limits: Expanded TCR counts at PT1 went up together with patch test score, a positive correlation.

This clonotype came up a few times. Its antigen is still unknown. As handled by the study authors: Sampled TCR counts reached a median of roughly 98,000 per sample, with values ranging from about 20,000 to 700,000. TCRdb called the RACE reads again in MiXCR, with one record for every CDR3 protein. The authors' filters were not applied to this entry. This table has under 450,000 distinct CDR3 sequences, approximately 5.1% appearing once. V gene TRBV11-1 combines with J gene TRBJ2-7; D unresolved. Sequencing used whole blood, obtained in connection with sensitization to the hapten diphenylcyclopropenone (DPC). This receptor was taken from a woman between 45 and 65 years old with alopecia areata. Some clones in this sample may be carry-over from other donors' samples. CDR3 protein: CASSPQRSRYEQYF. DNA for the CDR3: TGTGCCAGCAGCCCCCAGCGCTCACGCTACGAGCAGTACTTC.